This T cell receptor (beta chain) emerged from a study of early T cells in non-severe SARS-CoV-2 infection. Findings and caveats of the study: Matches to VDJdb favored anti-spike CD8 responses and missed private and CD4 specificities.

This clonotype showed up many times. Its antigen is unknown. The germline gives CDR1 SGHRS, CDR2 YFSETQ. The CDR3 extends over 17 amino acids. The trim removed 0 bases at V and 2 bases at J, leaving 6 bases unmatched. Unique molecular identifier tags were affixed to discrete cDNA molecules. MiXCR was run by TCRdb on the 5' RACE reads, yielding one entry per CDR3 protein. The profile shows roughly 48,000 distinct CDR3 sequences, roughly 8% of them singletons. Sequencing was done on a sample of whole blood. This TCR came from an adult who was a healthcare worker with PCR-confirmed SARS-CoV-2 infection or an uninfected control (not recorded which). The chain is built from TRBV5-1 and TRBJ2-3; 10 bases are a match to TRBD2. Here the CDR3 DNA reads TGCGCCAGCAGCTTGGCCCTCACTAGCGGGATCACAGATACGCAGTATTTT. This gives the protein CASSLALTSGITDTQYF.